These 7 T cell receptor beta chains were sequenced from one sample in a study of T cells in localized non-small cell lung cancer. Sequenced by immunoSEQ multiplex PCR; TCRdb stores in-frame clones only, minus some. The sample has under 55,000 clones; over 70% are singletons. Here the sequenced sample was PBMCs, taken before any cancer treatment. These receptors were taken from a woman aged 35 to 69 with stage II lung adenocarcinoma.

The gene calls are TRBV5-5 and TRBJ1-5; D ambiguous. The CDR3 extends over 15 amino acids. The germline CDR1 and CDR2 sequences are SGHKS and YYEKEE (reference sequence). Trimming removed 4 bases at V and 0 bases at J, with 11 bases between. CDR3: CASSPQGDSNQPQHF. CDR3 in DNA: TGTGCCAGCAGCCCTCAAGGAGATAGCAATCAGCCCCAGCATTTT.

The genes are TRBV30 and TRBJ1-6; D unclear. The CDR3 loop spans 15 amino acids. Per the germline V gene, CDR1 is GTSNPN and CDR2 is SVGIG (reference sequence). V was shortened by 3 bases and J by 6 bases, with 15 bases between the two germline ends. CDR3 residues: CAWSGPNTSNSPLHF. CDR3 bases: TGTGCCTGGAGCGGACCGAACACGTCTAATTCACCCCTCCACTTT.

The rearrangement joins TRBV5-6 to TRBJ1-1; 8 nucleotides match TRBD1. The V gene end was trimmed by 4 bases and the J gene end by 3 bases; junction bases not matched to a gene: 5. The CDR3 totals 14 residues. The germline V gene encodes CDR1 SGHDT and CDR2 YYEEEE. The CDR3 DNA sequence: TGTGCCAGCAGCCCGGACAGGGCGGACACTGAAGCTTTCTTT. Protein: CASSPDRADTEAFF.

This chain uses TRBV5-1 with TRBJ2-1; perhaps TRBD1 as D (6 bases). The V and J ends lost 2 bases and 1 base respectively, with 7 bases between them. The CDR3 length is 14 residues. Germline CDR1 SGHRS, CDR2 YFSETQ. CDR3 nucleotide sequence: TGCGCCAGCAGCTTAGGGGGTTCCTACAATGAGCAGTTCTTC. As protein: CASSLGGSYNEQFF. Complete variable domain (other parts from reference TRBV5-1 and TRBJ2-1): KAGVTQTPRYLIKTRGQQVTLSCSPISGHRSVSWYQQTPGQGLQFLFEYFSETQRNKGNFPGRFSGRQFSNSRSEMNVSTLELGDSALYLCASSLGGSYNEQFFGPGTRLTVL.

The chain uses TRBV5-4 and TRBJ2-3; 11 bases align to TRBD2. The V segment lost 4 bases and the J segment 5 bases; nucleotides outside the gene matches: 6. The CDR3 extends over 15 amino acids. Germline V lookup: CDR1 SGHNT, CDR2 YYREEE (reference sequence). Here the CDR3 reads CASSQILAGEDTQYF. As DNA, the CDR3 is TGTGCCAGCAGCCAAATACTAGCGGGGGAAGATACGCAGTATTTT.

The chain links TRBV5-1 to TRBJ1-2, with D maybe TRBD1 (5 bases). The CDR3 totals 15 residues. Germline V gene data show CDR1 as SGHRS and CDR2 as YFSETQ. Trimming took off 3 bases at V and 8 bases at J, with 20 bases between the two ends. CDR3 DNA: TGCGCCAGCAGCTCGGGACCACAGGCGGGCGGCGGCTACACCTTC. Translated, it gives CASSSGPQAGGGYTF. The complete variable domain, with remaining parts taken from reference TRBV5-1 and TRBJ1-2, reads KAGVTQTPRYLIKTRGQQVTLSCSPISGHRSVSWYQQTPGQGLQFLFEYFSETQRNKGNFPGRFSGRQFSNSRSEMNVSTLELGDSALYLCASSSGPQAGGGYTFGSGTRLTVV.

The V and J genes are TRBV7-9 and TRBJ2-7, with D unclear. CDR3 length: 14 amino acids. Trimming removed 1 base at V and 3 bases at J, with 10 bases between. Germline CDR1 and CDR2: SEHNR and FQNEAQ (reference sequence). CDR3 protein: CASSLEGRVYEQYF. Written as DNA, the CDR3 is TGTGCCAGCAGCTTAGAAGGCAGAGTCTACGAGCAGTACTTC.